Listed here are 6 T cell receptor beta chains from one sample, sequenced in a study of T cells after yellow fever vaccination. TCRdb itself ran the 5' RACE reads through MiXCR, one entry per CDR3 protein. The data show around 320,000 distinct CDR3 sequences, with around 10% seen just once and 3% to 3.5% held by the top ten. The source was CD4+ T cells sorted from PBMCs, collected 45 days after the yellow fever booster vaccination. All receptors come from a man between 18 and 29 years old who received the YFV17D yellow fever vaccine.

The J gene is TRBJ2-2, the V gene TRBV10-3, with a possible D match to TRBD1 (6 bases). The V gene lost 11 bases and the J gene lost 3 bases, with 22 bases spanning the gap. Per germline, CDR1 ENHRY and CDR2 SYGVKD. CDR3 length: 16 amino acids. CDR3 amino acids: CASSPAGVRHTGELFF. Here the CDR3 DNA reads TGTGCCTCCTCCCCGGCAGGGGTTCGGCACACCGGGGAGCTGTTTTTT.

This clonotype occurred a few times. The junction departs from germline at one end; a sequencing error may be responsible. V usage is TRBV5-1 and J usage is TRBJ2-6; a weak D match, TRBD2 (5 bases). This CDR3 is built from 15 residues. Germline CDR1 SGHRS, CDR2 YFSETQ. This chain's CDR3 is CASCLDFSGANVLTF. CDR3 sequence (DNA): TGCGCCAGCTGCTTGGACTTCTCTGGGGCCAACGTCCTGACTTTC.

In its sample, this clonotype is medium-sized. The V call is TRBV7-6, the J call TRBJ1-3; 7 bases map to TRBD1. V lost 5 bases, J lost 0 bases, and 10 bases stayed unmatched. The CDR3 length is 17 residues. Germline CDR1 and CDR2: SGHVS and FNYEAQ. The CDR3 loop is CASSPRGQLSSGNTIYF. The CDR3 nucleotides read TGTGCCAGCAGCCCGAGGGGACAGCTCAGCTCTGGAAACACCATATATTTT.

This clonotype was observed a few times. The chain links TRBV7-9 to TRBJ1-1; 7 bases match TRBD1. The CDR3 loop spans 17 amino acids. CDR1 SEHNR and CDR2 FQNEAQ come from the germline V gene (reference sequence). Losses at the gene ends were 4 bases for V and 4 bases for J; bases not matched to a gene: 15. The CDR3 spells CASSYHPGQRLGTEAFF. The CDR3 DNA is TGTGCCAGCAGCTACCACCCGGGACAGCGGCTGGGCACTGAAGCTTTCTTT.

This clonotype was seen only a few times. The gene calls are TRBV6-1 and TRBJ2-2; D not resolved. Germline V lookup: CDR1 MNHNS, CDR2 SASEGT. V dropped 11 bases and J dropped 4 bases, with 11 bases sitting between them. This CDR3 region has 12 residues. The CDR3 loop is CAASRPTGELFF. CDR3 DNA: TGTGCCGCCAGTCGTCCCACCGGGGAGCTGTTTTTT.

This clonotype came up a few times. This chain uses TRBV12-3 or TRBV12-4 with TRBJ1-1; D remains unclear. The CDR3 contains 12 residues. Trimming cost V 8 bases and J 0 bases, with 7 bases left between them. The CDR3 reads CASLGLNTEAFF. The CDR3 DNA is TGTGCCAGCTTAGGCTTGAACACTGAAGCTTTCTTT.